The 21 T cell receptor beta chains below were found in one sample sequenced in a study of vaccination effects on CD4 cells after COVID-19 (dated by TCRdb to 2022 to 2024). To identify antigen-specific CD4+ T cell clonotypes by their expansion, the ViraFEST assay first stimulated PBMC with viral peptide pools and then applied TCR sequencing. After more than nine days of culture, CD4+ T cells were isolated with the EasySep CD4+ T cell isolation kit. Each participant got two doses of an mRNA SARS-CoV-2 vaccine, either BNT162b2 or mRNA-1273. The library was prepared using the immunoSEQ multiplex PCR assay. The source is immuneACCESS, and TCRdb retained only in-frame sequences with V and J called. Part of the clones is not carried over; for the studies checked, unresolved V genes explain less than half of this, and the remainder is unexplained. This sample lists fewer than 35,000 clones; roughly four fifths were detected once. About 15% of the sample belongs to the ten largest clones.

No antigen is known for these receptors. The sample was CD4+ T cells from PBMCs cultured with HCoV-229E spike peptides, taken after COVID-19 vaccination. The cell subset or site label here, explained by the study, means: HCoV-229E spike overlapping peptide pool stimulation. The receptors stem from a human donor who received a COVID-19 vaccine.

The chain uses TRBV25-1 and TRBJ1-2, with D maybe TRBD1 (6 bases). The ends were cut back, 5 bases at V and 4 bases at J, with 14 bases in the middle. Per the germline V gene, CDR1 is MGHDK and CDR2 is SYGVNS. This CDR3 region has 14 residues. CDR3 DNA sequence: TGTGCCAGCAGTCGAGGGCAGGGGCCCTATGGCTACACCTTC. Its protein is CASSRGQGPYGYTF.

V usage is TRBV19 and J usage is TRBJ2-1; D remains ambiguous. Per the germline V gene, CDR1 is LNHDA and CDR2 is SQIVND (reference sequence). V dropped 3 bases and J dropped 1 base, with 10 bases sitting between them. CDR3 size: 15 residues. CDR3 bases: TGTGCCAGTAGTATTCGCACGTCGTCCTACAATGAGCAGTTCTTC. Protein: CASSIRTSSYNEQFF.

The chain carries TRBV5-1 and TRBJ2-1; 7 positions match TRBD1. There are 15 residues in the CDR3. Germline CDR1 and CDR2: SGHRS and YFSETQ. V was pared by 2 bases and J by 0 bases, with 2 bases of the junction left unmatched. As DNA, the CDR3 is TGCGCCAGCAGCTTACAGGGGAGCTCCTACAATGAGCAGTTCTTC. Its protein product is CASSLQGSSYNEQFF.

V is TRBV2 and J is TRBJ1-1, with 12 bases fitting TRBD1. Germline CDR1 SNHLY, CDR2 FYNNEI. The CDR3 loop spans 16 amino acids. Trimming at V came to 8 bases and at J to 4 bases, leaving 11 bases not matched to a gene. CDR3 residues: CASVTWDRGRVTEAFF. In DNA, the CDR3 is TGTGCCAGCGTAACCTGGGACAGGGGGCGGGTCACTGAAGCTTTCTTT.

A single count supports this clone. The gene calls are TRBV27 and TRBJ1-2; 9 nucleotides match TRBD1. V gave up 2 bases and J gave up 6 bases; unmatched junction bases: 10. CDR3 length: 16 residues. From germline, CDR1 is MNHEY and CDR2 SMNVEV (reference sequence). CDR3 residues: CASSLTRIRDRDGYTF. Here the CDR3 DNA reads TGTGCCAGCAGTTTAACCAGAATCCGGGACAGGGATGGCTACACCTTC.

V is TRBV27 and J is TRBJ1-5; D not resolved. From germline, CDR1 is MNHEY and CDR2 SMNVEV (reference sequence). The CDR3 has 14 residues. With 1 base removed from V and 7 bases from J, the gap between germline ends came to 11 bases. In nucleotides, the CDR3 is TGTGCCAGCAGTTTATTGTCGCAGAACCAGCCCCAGCATTTT. Encoded protein: CASSLLSQNQPQHF.

The chain employs TRBV5-6 and TRBJ2-5, with 10 bases aligning to TRBD2. The CDR3 is 14 amino acids. Germline CDR1 SGHDT, CDR2 YYEEEE. J gave up 4 bases and V 4 bases, and 4 bases lay outside the gene matches. DNA for the CDR3: TGTGCCAGCAGCCGGACTAGCGGAGGAGAGACCCAGTACTTC. Translated, it gives CASSRTSGGETQYF.

The chain carries TRBV6-4 and TRBJ1-3; a weak D match, TRBD1 (6 bases). CDR1 MRHNA and CDR2 SNTAGT come from the germline V gene. Trimming removed 4 bases at V and 0 bases at J, with 16 bases between. This CDR3 spans 17 amino acids. In DNA, the CDR3 is TGTGCCAGCAGTGTAGTTCACAGGGACAACTCTGGAAACACCATATATTTT. It translates to CASSVVHRDNSGNTIYF.

The CDR3 loop reads CASSTSPGAEAFF. CDR3 coding DNA: TGTGCCAGCAGCACCTCTCCAGGGGCTGAAGCTTTCTTT. The chain links TRBV7-9 to TRBJ1-1; possibly TRBD1 for D (6 bases). The length of the CDR3 is 13 residues. The germline V and J ends were trimmed by 5 bases and 6 bases, with 13 bases remaining between them. The V gene's germline CDR1 is SEHNR and CDR2 FQNEAQ (reference sequence).

The chain uses TRBV24-1 and TRBJ1-4; D may be TRBD1 (6 bases). CDR1 and CDR2 (germline): KGHDR, SFDVKD. V was pared by 7 bases and J by 8 bases, with 16 bases between. The CDR3 runs 14 residues. The CDR3 nucleotides read TGTGCCACCAGGGGGAGGGGGATACGCGAAAAACTGTTTTTT. Its protein is CATRGRGIREKLFF.

CDR3 nucleotide sequence: TGTGCCAGCAGCACCGAACTGGGGGCCTCCTACGAGCAGTACTTC. Protein: CASSTELGASYEQYF. J is TRBJ2-7 and V is TRBV11-2; possibly TRBD1 for D (6 bases). Per the germline V gene, CDR1 is SGHAT and CDR2 is FQNNGV. Trimming cost V 5 bases and J 0 bases, with 14 bases left between them. The CDR3 runs to 15 residues.

This clone was seen only a few times. The V and J genes are TRBV4-1 and TRBJ2-7; TRBD1 aligns across 7 bases. The CDR3 spans 16 residues. From germline, CDR1 is MGHRA and CDR2 YSYEKL. V gave up 3 bases and J gave up 0 bases; unmatched junction bases: 8. Here the CDR3 reads CASSHSEQGISYEQYF. In DNA, the CDR3 is TGCGCCAGCAGCCATTCCGAACAGGGGATCTCCTACGAGCAGTACTTC.

This clone was detected only a few times. The genes are TRBV6-6 and TRBJ2-7, with D unclear. The CDR3 contains 14 residues. V was pared by 7 bases and J by 1 base, with 14 bases between. The germline V gene encodes CDR1 MNHNY and CDR2 SVGAGI (reference sequence). This chain's CDR3 is CASTLLAGSYEQYF. The CDR3 DNA reads as TGTGCCAGCACCCTACTGGCAGGATCCTACGAGCAGTACTTC.

The V and J genes are TRBV6-5 and TRBJ1-3; D unclear. The V gene's germline CDR1 is MNHEY and CDR2 SVGAGI. Trimming took off 10 bases at V and 4 bases at J, with 8 bases between the two ends. The CDR3 covers 11 residues. The CDR3 here is CAITGGNTIYF. The CDR3 DNA reads TGTGCCATTACGGGAGGAAACACCATATATTTT.

The chain recombines TRBV5-1 with TRBJ2-3; possibly TRBD2 for D (6 bases). Trimming stripped 7 bases from V and 1 base from J, with 19 bases between. The CDR3 totals 16 residues. In germline, CDR1 is SGHRS, CDR2 YFSETQ. This chain's CDR3 is CASAIGGSYGTDTQYF. The CDR3 bases are TGCGCCAGCGCTATTGGGGGGTCGTACGGCACAGATACGCAGTATTTT.

This clone has just one count. V is TRBV6-4 and J is TRBJ2-3; 10 bases are a match to TRBD2. The germline V gene encodes CDR1 MRHNA and CDR2 SNTAGT. The CDR3 length is 16 residues. V gave up 2 bases and J gave up 4 bases; unmatched junction bases: 6. CDR3 residues: CASSDGAGGPSDTQYF. In DNA form, the CDR3 reads TGTGCCAGCAGTGACGGAGCGGGGGGGCCATCAGATACGCAGTATTTT.

This clone is a singleton in its sample. This sequence joins TRBV6-5 and TRBJ2-5; D might be TRBD1 (6 bases). The CDR3 runs to 13 residues. The germline V gene encodes CDR1 MNHEY and CDR2 SVGAGI. Trimming left V 5 bases short and J 5 bases short, with 12 bases between. The CDR3 DNA is TGTGCCAGCAGTCTGCCCGGACAGGAGACCCAGTACTTC. Its translation is CASSLPGQETQYF.

CDR3 protein: CASSLSGAETQYF. The CDR3 coding sequence is TGTGCCAGCAGCTTAAGCGGTGCAGAGACCCAGTACTTC. The chain links TRBV3-1 (or the pseudogene TRBV3-2) to TRBJ2-5; D might be TRBD2 (5 bases). The CDR3 is 13 residues long. Germline V CDR1 and CDR2: LGHDT, YNNKEL (reference sequence). Trimming took off 5 bases at V and 4 bases at J, with 11 bases between the two ends.

This clone showed up just a few times. The genes are TRBV27 and TRBJ2-1, with TRBD2 identical over 8 bases. The CDR3 contains 15 residues. Germline trimming cut 5 bases from V and 4 bases from J; bases unmatched to any gene: 7. Germline loops: CDR1 MNHEY, CDR2 SMNVEV (reference sequence). The chain's CDR3 is CASSPIGGGYNEQFF. The CDR3 coding sequence is TGTGCCAGCAGTCCAATCGGGGGGGGGTACAATGAGCAGTTCTTC.

This sequence joins TRBV7-2 and TRBJ2-2; the match to TRBD2 covers 7 bases. The CDR3 has 14 residues. Trimming cost V 4 bases and J 7 bases; bases outside gene matches: 6. From germline, CDR1 is SGHTA and CDR2 FQGNSA. CDR3 residues: CASSSVSGGGELFF. In DNA, the CDR3 is TGTGCCAGCAGCTCAGTCTCGGGAGGCGGGGAGCTGTTTTTT.

The rearrangement uses TRBV5-1 and TRBJ1-1, with 7 bases lining up with TRBD1. Trimming cost V 4 bases and J 5 bases; bases outside gene matches: 11. Germline V CDR1 and CDR2: SGHRS, YFSETQ. The CDR3 has 15 residues. The CDR3 protein is CASSPREGAGTEAFF. CDR3 DNA: TGCGCCAGCAGCCCCCGCGAGGGGGCAGGGACTGAAGCTTTCTTT.